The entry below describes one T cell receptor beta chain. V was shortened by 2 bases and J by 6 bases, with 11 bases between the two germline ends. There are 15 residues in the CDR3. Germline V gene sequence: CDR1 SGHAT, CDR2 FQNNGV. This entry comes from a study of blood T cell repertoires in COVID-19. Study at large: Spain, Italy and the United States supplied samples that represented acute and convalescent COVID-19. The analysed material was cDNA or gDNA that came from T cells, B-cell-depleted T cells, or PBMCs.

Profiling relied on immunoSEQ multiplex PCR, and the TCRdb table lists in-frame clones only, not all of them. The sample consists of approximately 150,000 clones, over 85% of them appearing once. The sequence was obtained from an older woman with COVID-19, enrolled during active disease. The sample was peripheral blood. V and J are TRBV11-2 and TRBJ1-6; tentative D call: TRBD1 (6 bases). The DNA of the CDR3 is TGTGCCAGCAGCTTACAGGGGTTGGGTAATTCACCCCTCCACTTT. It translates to CASSLQGLGNSPLHF.